The 25 T cell receptor beta chains listed next were all sequenced from one sample in a study of blood T cell repertoires in COVID-19. Clones were read by immunoSEQ multiplex PCR, and TCRdb kept only the in-frame ones, dropping some. Of about 230,000 clones in the sample, around 83% were seen once. Sample: peripheral blood. All receptors derive from a woman between 45 and 65 years old with acute or convalescent COVID-19.

This clone showed up just a few times. This chain links TRBV4-1 with TRBJ2-5; TRBD2 might be the D (9 bases). Germline-derived CDR1 and CDR2 are MGHRA and YSYEKL. The CDR3 sequence is 20 residues long. Trimming took off 0 bases at V and 4 bases at J, with 27 bases between the two ends. CDR3 amino acids: CASSQDATGVPSGGPETQYF. CDR3 bases: TGCGCCAGCAGCCAAGATGCGACAGGGGTCCCAAGCGGGGGGCCAGAGACCCAGTACTTC.

This rearrangement joins TRBV19 to TRBJ1-4; TRBD1 is a possible D gene (5 bases). Germline V lookup: CDR1 LNHDA, CDR2 SQIVND (reference sequence). The CDR3 covers 15 residues. V lost 6 bases and J lost 4, with 15 bases in between. CDR3: CASSPLNGGNEKLFF. DNA of the CDR3: TGTGCCAGTAGCCCTTTGAACGGGGGTAATGAAAAACTGTTTTTT. The full variable domain, completed using reference TRBV19 and TRBJ1-4, is DGGITQSPKYLFRKEGQNVTLSCEQNLNHDAMYWYRQDPGQGLRLIYYSQIVNDFQKGDIAEGYSVSREKKESFPLTVTSAQKNPTAFYLCASSPLNGGNEKLFFGSGTQLSVL.

This clone was found once. The chain has TRBV28 and TRBJ2-7; TRBD1 aligns across 8 bases. The germline CDR1 and CDR2 sequences are MDHEN and SYDVKM. The CDR3 runs to 15 residues. V shed 7 bases and J 2 bases; nucleotides not matched to a gene: 10. CDR3 in amino acids: CASNIRGQGAYEQYF. The CDR3 DNA reads as TGTGCCAGCAATATTCGCGGACAGGGCGCCTACGAGCAGTACTTC. The full variable domain, its missing parts supplied by reference TRBV28 and TRBJ2-7, is DVKVTQSSRYLVKRTGEKVFLECVQDMDHENMFWYRQDPGLGLRLIYFSYDVKMKEKGDIPEGYSVSREKKERFSLILESASTNQTSMYLCASNIRGQGAYEQYFGPGTRLTVT.

The chain couples TRBV6-1 to TRBJ2-7, with D tentatively TRBD1 (6 bases). The V gene's germline CDR1 is MNHNS and CDR2 SASEGT. The V gene lost 3 bases and the J gene lost 3 bases, with 15 bases spanning the gap. The CDR3 sequence is 15 residues long. This chain's CDR3 is CASSDPGGSLYEQYF. The CDR3 coding sequence is TGTGCCAGCAGTGACCCTGGGGGCTCCCTCTACGAGCAGTACTTC.

The genes are TRBV7-9 and TRBJ2-7; 7 bases are shared with TRBD2. V gave up 1 base and J gave up 1 base; unmatched junction bases: 1. The germline V gene encodes CDR1 SEHNR and CDR2 FQNEAQ (reference sequence). The CDR3 runs 14 residues. The CDR3 DNA follows: TGTGCCAGCAGCTTAGTCGGGGGGTCCTACGAGCAGTACTTC. This translates into CASSLVGGSYEQYF.

This sequence joins TRBV12-5 and TRBJ2-1; 7 bases agree with TRBD1. CDR3 length equals 15 residues. V lost 1 base and J lost 8; bases outside the gene matches: 8. Germline V lookup: CDR1 LGHNT, CDR2 FRNRAP. The CDR3 loop reads CASGLGQGVNDEQFF. As DNA, the CDR3 is TGTGCTAGTGGTTTGGGACAGGGAGTCAACGATGAGCAGTTCTTC.

The CDR3 is CTSSQDSPPGGPCTGELFF. CDR3 in DNA: TGCACCAGCAGCCAAGATTCACCACCGGGGGGGCCCTGCACCGGGGAGCTGTTTTTT. The rearrangement links TRBV1 to TRBJ2-2; whether TRBD2, the table's D call, matches the DNA was not checked. TRBV1 corresponds to a pseudogene. The CDR3 extends over 19 amino acids.

The genes are TRBV7-9 and TRBJ2-7; unclear D gene. CDR3 size: 15 residues. The V end lost 5 bases, the J end lost 2 bases, and 16 bases lay between the germline ends. Germline values: CDR1 SEHNR, CDR2 FQNEAQ (reference sequence). The CDR3 loop reads CASSRNAASPYEQYF. For the CDR3, the DNA is TGTGCCAGCAGCAGAAACGCGGCTTCCCCCTACGAGCAGTACTTC.

V and J are TRBV15 and TRBJ2-5; perhaps TRBD1 as D (5 bases). The CDR3 has 12 residues. In germline, CDR1 is LNHNV, CDR2 YYDKDF (reference sequence). V dropped 6 bases and J dropped 7 bases, with 12 bases sitting between them. CDR3 in DNA: TGTGCCACCAGTCAGGGCCCCGGGACCCAGTACTTC. The encoded protein is CATSQGPGTQYF.

The V and J genes are TRBV7-3 and TRBJ2-6; D is possibly TRBD1 (5 bases). Trimming stripped 3 bases from V and 2 bases from J, with 8 bases between. The CDR3 is 15 amino acids. Germline CDR1 is SGHTA and CDR2 is FQGTGA. The CDR3 DNA sequence: TGTGCCAGCAGCTTGGGGCAGGCTGGGGCCAACGTCCTGACTTTC. Encoded protein: CASSLGQAGANVLTF.

The chain recombines TRBV10-3 with TRBJ2-3; possible D gene TRBD1, 5 bases. In germline, CDR1 is ENHRY, CDR2 SYGVKD. The CDR3 loop spans 14 amino acids. Trimming took 7 bases from V and 5 from J, leaving 16 bases between them. Here the CDR3 reads CAIKTDTTLDTQYF. The CDR3 nucleotides are TGTGCCATCAAAACGGACACAACGTTAGATACGCAGTATTTT.

The gene calls are TRBV5-1 and TRBJ2-2, with 7 bases that match TRBD2. The CDR3 sequence is 15 residues long. J lost 2 bases, V lost 3 bases, and 4 bases had no gene match. Germline loops: CDR1 SGHRS, CDR2 YFSETQ. The CDR3 loop reads CASSSASGNTGELFF. CDR3 bases: TGCGCCAGCAGCTCGGCTAGCGGCAACACCGGGGAGCTGTTTTTT.

This clone was recorded a few times. V and J are TRBV12-2 and TRBJ2-7; the table assigns TRBD1, which was not confirmed against the DNA. TRBV12-2 is noted as a pseudogene. The CDR3 consists of 12 residues. CDR3 DNA sequence: TGTGCAACCCACAGGGCTACCTACGAGCAGTACTTC. It translates to CATHRATYEQYF.

This clone was recorded once. V and J are TRBV25-1 and TRBJ2-3; a possible D gene is TRBD2 (6 bases). Deletions cut 4 bases from V and 3 bases from J, with 17 bases between. There are 16 residues in the CDR3. The germline gives CDR1 MGHDK, CDR2 SYGVNS. CDR3 residues: CASSGARGLKTDTQYF. Here the CDR3 DNA reads TGTGCCAGCAGTGGGGCGCGGGGACTCAAAACAGATACGCAGTATTTT.

This clone is a singleton in its sample. CDR3 protein: CASTESGTLSYNEQFF. The CDR3 region has the DNA TGTGCCAGCACCGAGTCCGGGACTCTCTCCTACAATGAGCAGTTCTTC. The rearrangement links TRBV28 to TRBJ2-1; possibly TRBD2 for D (6 bases). Trimming cost V 7 bases and J 0 bases, with 16 bases left between them. The CDR3 is made up of 16 amino acids. From germline, CDR1 is MDHEN and CDR2 SYDVKM.

The CDR3, as DNA: TGTGCCAGCGAGGACAGGGGAGGTCTGGAGACCCAGTACTTC. Protein: CASEDRGGLETQYF. This chain connects TRBV3-1 (or the pseudogene TRBV3-2) to TRBJ2-5; 9 bases map to TRBD1. The V gene's germline CDR1 is LGHDT and CDR2 YNNKEL (reference sequence). V lost 8 bases, J lost 5 bases, and 9 bases stayed unmatched. The CDR3 totals 14 residues.

The J gene is TRBJ2-7, the V gene TRBV11-2, with D perhaps TRBD1 (6 bases). V dropped 5 bases and J dropped 3 bases, with 11 bases sitting between them. Per the germline V gene, CDR1 is SGHAT and CDR2 is FQNNGV. CDR3 length equals 13 residues. CDR3 nucleotide sequence: TGTGCCAGCAGCCTGGACAGTTACTACGAGCAGTACTTC. Amino acids: CASSLDSYYEQYF.

The rearrangement joins TRBV7-9 to TRBJ2-2, with D perhaps matching TRBD2 (6 bases). CDR3 length equals 15 residues. Trimming took 3 bases from V and 1 from J, leaving 9 bases between them. Per germline, CDR1 SEHNR and CDR2 FQNEAQ (reference sequence). The CDR3 is CASSLLSGNTGELFF. Written as DNA, the CDR3 is TGTGCCAGCAGCTTGCTTAGCGGGAACACCGGGGAGCTGTTTTTT.

V gene TRBV20-1 combines with J gene TRBJ1-4, with no clear D. The CDR3 has 11 amino acids. V lost 4 bases, J lost 8 bases, and 8 bases lay in between. Germline V gene data show CDR1 as DFQATT and CDR2 as SNEGSKA (reference sequence). CDR3 sequence: CSAMANEKLFF. CDR3 bases: TGCAGTGCTATGGCCAACGAAAAACTGTTTTTT.

This clone showed up just once. This chain connects TRBV5-1 to TRBJ2-2; 10 nucleotides line up with TRBD2. This CDR3 is 16 amino acids long. V lost 4 bases, J lost 4 bases, and 7 bases stayed unmatched. Looked up from germline, CDR1 is SGHRS and CDR2 is YFSETQ. DNA of the CDR3: TGCGCCAGCAGCCAAGGACTAGCGGCCCTCACCGGGGAGCTGTTTTTT. Amino acids: CASSQGLAALTGELFF.

V gene TRBV7-8 combines with J gene TRBJ2-7; D is possibly TRBD1 (7 bases). In germline, CDR1 is SGHVS, CDR2 FQNEAQ. The V end lost 5 bases, the J end lost 2 bases, and 13 bases lay between the germline ends. The CDR3 contains 14 residues. CDR3 DNA sequence: TGTGCCAGCAGCCTCAGGGGGGATCCCTACGAGCAGTACTTC. This translates into CASSLRGDPYEQYF.

This chain links TRBV6-2 or TRBV6-3 with TRBJ1-1; TRBD1 matches 9 bases. Germline loops: CDR1 MNHEY, CDR2 SVGEGT. The CDR3 extends over 17 amino acids. Trimming removed 2 bases from V and 2 bases from J; junction bases left unmatched: 9. Written as DNA, the CDR3 is TGTGCCAGCAGTTACCCGTACCGGGACAGGGAAAACACTGAAGCTTTCTTT. Its protein is CASSYPYRDRENTEAFF.

V usage is TRBV7-8 and J usage is TRBJ2-3, with D hard to call. Germline V gene lookup returns CDR1 SGHVS and CDR2 FQNEAQ. The V end was cut by 1 base, the J end by 1 base, with 9 bases between. There are 15 residues in the CDR3. CDR3 nucleotide sequence: TGTGCCAGCAGCTTAGGGCTCTTGGGCACAGATACGCAGTATTTT. Encoded protein: CASSLGLLGTDTQYF. Based on the CDR3 plus reference TRBV7-8 and TRBJ2-3, the full variable domain is GAGVSQSPRYKVAKRGQDVALRCDPISGHVSLFWYQQALGQGPEFLTYFQNEAQLDKSGLPSDRFFAERPEGSVSTLKIQRTQQEDSAVYLCASSLGLLGTDTQYFGPGTRLTVL.

In its sample, this clone was seen a few times. The chain recombines TRBV7-9 with TRBJ1-1; D ambiguous. Per the germline V gene, CDR1 is SEHNR and CDR2 is FQNEAQ (reference sequence). V lost 1 base and J 1 base, leaving 16 bases between the germline ends. This CDR3 comprises 17 residues. The CDR3 DNA reads as TGTGCCAGCAGCTTAGGAGCCCATGGAGGTGGGAACACTGAAGCTTTCTTT. Its protein product is CASSLGAHGGGNTEAFF.

The chain employs TRBV27 and TRBJ2-3; D perhaps matches TRBD2 (5 bases). Germline lookup yields CDR1 MNHEY and CDR2 SMNVEV (reference sequence). CDR3 size: 16 residues. Trimming stripped 3 bases from V and 2 bases from J, with 15 bases between. The chain's CDR3 is CASSFIAPTFTDTQYF. The CDR3 DNA reads as TGTGCCAGCAGTTTTATAGCGCCTACTTTCACAGATACGCAGTATTTT.